A selection of T cell receptor beta chains follows, all from one sample in a study of graft-versus-host responses after intestinal transplantation. No cognate antigen is known for these TCRs. Clones were sequenced by immunoSEQ multiplex PCR, and TCRdb holds only the in-frame ones, with some missing. This table has about 84,000 clones, 91% appearing once. This specimen was unstimulated CD4+ T cells sorted from spleen or lymph node cells, taken before transplant. The receptor set was obtained from a human donor who was the organ donor for an intestinal transplant. The CDR3 runs from the conserved cysteine through the conserved F or W. D genes are given only for firm matches. The size entry is marked missing in some rows and otherwise reads once, few, many or a size class.

d_call j_call v_call clone_size cdr3_aa cdr3_nt
TRBD2 TRBJ2-3 TRBV5-4 - CASWGDSGRLDTQYF TGTGCCAGCTGGGGGGATAGCGGGAGATTAGATACGCAGTATTTT
TRBD2 TRBJ2-3 TRBV4-1 - CASSRKREGQVVDTQYF TGCGCCAGCAGCCGTAAGCGGGAGGGCCAAGTTGTAGATACGCAGTATTTT
- TRBJ2-5 TRBV5-1 - CASSPEWGGGETQYF TGCGCCAGCAGCCCCGAGTGGGGCGGTGGAGAGACCCAGTACTTC
- TRBJ1-4 TRBV7-9 - CASSFTASAREKLFF TGTGCCAGCAGCTTTACAGCTAGCGCGCGGGAAAAACTGTTTTTT
- TRBJ1-1 TRBV28 - CASSLRLLNTEAFF TGTGCCAGCAGTTTACGACTGCTGAACACTGAAGCTTTCTTT
TRBD2 TRBJ2-1 TRBV2 - CASTYIRSLADNEQFF TGTGCCAGCACCTATATTAGGAGCCTAGCGGACAATGAGCAGTTCTTC
- TRBJ1-2 TRBV27 - CASSPGRTPPGYGYTF TGTGCCAGCAGTCCCGGCAGGACACCTCCGGGCTATGGCTACACCTTC
TRBD2 TRBJ2-5 TRBV7-6 - CASSLRVTSGGARETQYF TGTGCCAGCAGCTTAAGGGTGACTAGCGGGGGGGCGAGAGAGACCCAGTACTTC
TRBD1 TRBJ1-5 TRBV19 - CASSRGTDGNQPQHF TGTGCCAGTAGCCGTGGGACAGATGGCAATCAGCCCCAGCATTTT
- TRBJ2-5 TRBV5-1 few CASSLAGGETQYF TGCGCCAGCAGCTTGGCGGGCGGGGAGACCCAGTACTTC
TRBD1 TRBJ2-7 TRBV7-8 once CASSLDRTGVGEQYF TGTGCCAGCAGCTTAGATCGAACAGGGGTCGGCGAGCAGTACTTC
- TRBJ1-1 TRBV7-9 few CASSHSGPEAFF TGTGCCAGCTCCCACAGCGGACCTGAAGCTTTCTTT
- TRBJ1-2 TRBV6-1 once CASSEVGSATPYGYTF TGTGCCAGCAGTGAAGTAGGCAGCGCAACCCCATATGGCTACACCTTC
- TRBJ1-4 TRBV6-5 - CASSYTGTTNEKLFF TGTGCCAGCAGTTACACGGGGACAACTAATGAAAAACTGTTTTTT
- TRBJ1-2 TRBV2 - CASRAKNAPDLYGYTF TGTGCCAGCAGGGCCAAAAACGCTCCTGATCTTTATGGCTACACCTTC
- TRBJ1-2 TRBV5-1 - CASSLGGPYGYTF TGCGCCAGCAGCTTGGGGGGCCCCTATGGCTACACCTTC
TRBD2 TRBJ2-3 TRBV29-1 - CSVEKRDGSDTQYF TGCAGCGTTGAGAAGCGGGATGGGTCAGATACGCAGTATTTT
TRBD1 TRBJ1-3 TRBV30 once CAWSPNRGGNTIYF TGTGCCTGGAGTCCCAACAGGGGTGGAAACACCATATATTTT
- TRBJ2-1 TRBV5-1 - CASSLGLFPINEQFF TGCGCCAGCAGCTTAGGACTCTTCCCTATTAATGAGCAGTTCTTC
TRBD1 TRBJ1-2 TRBV18 - CASSPPTSYRGYGYTF TGTGCCAGCTCACCCCCCACTTCGTACAGGGGCTATGGCTACACCTTC
TRBD2 TRBJ2-4 TRBV7-2 once CASSLALFSGIFSGDIQYF TGTGCCAGCAGCTTGGCTCTTTTTAGCGGGATTTTTTCGGGGGACATTCAGTACTTC
TRBD2 TRBJ2-1 TRBV28 - CASSLWSSGSVWEQFF TGTGCCAGCAGTTTATGGTCTAGCGGGAGTGTATGGGAGCAGTTCTTC
TRBD1 TRBJ2-7 TRBV29-1 few CSASRDSSSYEQYF TGCAGCGCCTCCCGGGACAGCAGCTCCTACGAGCAGTACTTC
- TRBJ1-1 TRBV11-3 - CATRAAGNTEAFF TGTGCCACCCGAGCGGCAGGGAACACTGAAGCTTTCTTT
- TRBJ2-1 TRBV7-9 - CASSLRPTGDNEQFF TGTGCCAGCAGCTTACGACCCACCGGAGACAATGAGCAGTTCTTC
- TRBJ1-2 TRBV10-1 once CANGGGREGNYGYTF TGCGCCAATGGTGGGGGCAGGGAGGGTAACTATGGCTACACCTTC
- TRBJ2-7 TRBV6-1 - CASAGWGSGEYEQYF TGTGCCAGCGCCGGGTGGGGTAGCGGAGAGTACGAGCAGTACTTC
- TRBJ1-1 TRBV10-3 - CAISEYEMNTEAFF TGTGCCATCAGTGAGTACGAGATGAACACTGAAGCTTTCTTT
TRBD1 TRBJ2-3 TRBV5-8 - CASSPGGAGTDTQYF TGTGCCAGCAGTCCAGGGGGCGCGGGCACAGATACGCAGTATTTT
- TRBJ1-3 TRBV6-7 - CASSYVSRNTIYF TGTGCCAGCAGTTACGTAAGCCGAAACACCATATATTTT
TRBD2 TRBJ2-7 TRBV7-9 - CASSWAGGPYEQYF TGTGCCAGCAGCTGGGCGGGAGGGCCCTACGAGCAGTACTTC
TRBD1 TRBJ1-3 TRBV5-1 once CASSAGQGKLSGNTIYF TGCGCCAGCAGCGCCGGACAGGGAAAGCTCTCTGGAAACACCATATATTTT
- TRBJ1-1 TRBV5-1 - CASRVRGRATEAFF TGCGCCAGCAGAGTTCGCGGGAGGGCCACTGAAGCTTTCTTT
TRBD2 TRBJ2-3 TRBV7-6 - CASSSTVAGVRTDTQYF TGTGCCAGCAGCTCGACAGTAGCGGGAGTAAGAACAGATACGCAGTATTTT
- TRBJ1-1 TRBV28 - CASSLINLDRQRDVNTEAFF TGTGCCAGCAGTTTAATTAATCTAGATAGACAGCGTGACGTGAACACTGAAGCTTTCTTT
- TRBJ1-1 TRBV2 - CASRLRDTWNTEAFF TGTGCCAGCAGGCTCCGGGACACATGGAACACTGAAGCTTTCTTT
TRBD2 TRBJ2-1 TRBV2 - CASRTLLAASYNEQFF TGTGCCAGCAGGACACTACTAGCGGCATCCTACAATGAGCAGTTCTTC
- TRBJ2-5 TRBV5-4 - CASSLFQRKETQYF TGTGCCAGCAGCTTGTTCCAGCGGAAAGAGACCCAGTACTTC
TRBD1 TRBJ2-7 TRBV2 - CATRSSTGATEQYF TGTGCCACCAGGTCAAGTACAGGGGCAACCGAGCAGTACTTC
- TRBJ2-3 TRBV4-2 - CASSQDQGQTDTQYF TGTGCCAGCAGCCAAGATCAAGGACAGACAGATACGCAGTATTTT
- TRBJ1-1 TRBV30 few CAWSETPTGEAFF TGTGCCTGGAGTGAGACACCGACGGGGGAAGCTTTCTTT
- TRBJ2-3 TRBV5-1 - CASSTGLSTDTQYF TGCGCCAGCAGCACGGGACTCAGCACAGATACGCAGTATTTT
- TRBJ1-4 TRBV19 - CASSIRGSSTNEKLFF TGTGCCAGTAGTATACGGGGGAGCTCGACTAATGAAAAACTGTTTTTT
TRBD2 TRBJ2-1 TRBV11-2 once CASSSRLAANEQFF TGTGCCAGCAGTTCCCGACTAGCCGCCAATGAGCAGTTCTTC
TRBD2 TRBJ2-1 TRBV30 - CAWKVAGGLDYYNERFF TGTGCCTGGAAGGTAGCGGGGGGACTCGACTATTACAATGAGCGGTTCTTC
- TRBJ2-1 TRBV7-3 - CASSLSRDKGISEQFF TGTGCCAGCAGCTTAAGTCGGGATAAAGGGATCAGTGAGCAGTTCTTC
TRBD2 TRBJ2-7 TRBV6-5 - CASSYSASGRTYEQYF TGTGCCAGCAGTTACTCGGCTAGCGGGAGAACCTACGAGCAGTACTTC
- TRBJ1-2 TRBV28 - CASSSDPQGYGYGYTF TGTGCCAGCAGTTCCGACCCCCAGGGTTATGGCTATGGCTACACCTTC
TRBD2 TRBJ2-3 TRBV5-1 - CASSLPGLAGGGDTQYF TGCGCCAGCAGCCTTCCGGGACTAGCGGGAGGAGGAGATACGCAGTATTTT
TRBD2 TRBJ2-7 TRBV18 - CASSLIAGGAYEQYF TGTGCCAGCTCACTTATAGCGGGAGGGGCCTACGAGCAGTACTTC
- TRBJ2-5 TRBV5-1 - CASSLFGSMETQYF TGCGCCAGCAGCTTGTTTGGTAGTATGGAGACCCAGTACTTC
- TRBJ1-1 TRBV6-1 - CASSEGITEAFF TGTGCCAGCAGTGAAGGTATCACTGAAGCTTTCTTT
- TRBJ2-2 TRBV5-1 - CASSLSGAGELFF TGCGCCAGCAGCTTGTCAGGGGCCGGGGAGCTGTTTTTT